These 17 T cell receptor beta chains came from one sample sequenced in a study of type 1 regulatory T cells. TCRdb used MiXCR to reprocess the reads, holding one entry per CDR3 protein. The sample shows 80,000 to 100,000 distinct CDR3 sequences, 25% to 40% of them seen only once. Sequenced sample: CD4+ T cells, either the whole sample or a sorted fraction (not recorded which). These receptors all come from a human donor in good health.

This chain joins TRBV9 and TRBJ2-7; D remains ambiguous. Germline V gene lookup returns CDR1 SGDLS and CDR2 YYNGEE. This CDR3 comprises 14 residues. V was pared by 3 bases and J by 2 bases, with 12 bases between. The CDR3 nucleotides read TGTGCCAGCAGCGAACGTTTCGGGCCCTACGAGCAGTACTTC. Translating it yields CASSERFGPYEQYF.

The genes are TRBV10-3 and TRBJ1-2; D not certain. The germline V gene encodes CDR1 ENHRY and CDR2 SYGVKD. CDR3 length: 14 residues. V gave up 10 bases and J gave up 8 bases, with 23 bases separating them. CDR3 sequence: CATPRTAYYSGYTF. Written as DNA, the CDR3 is TGTGCCACCCCCCGTACAGCGTACTATAGCGGCTACACCTTC.

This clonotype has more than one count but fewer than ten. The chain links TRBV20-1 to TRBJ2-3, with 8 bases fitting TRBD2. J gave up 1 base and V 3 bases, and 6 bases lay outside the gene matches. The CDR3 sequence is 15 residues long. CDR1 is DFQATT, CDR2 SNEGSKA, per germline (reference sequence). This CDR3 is CSASNRREGTDTQYF. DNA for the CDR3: TGCAGTGCTAGCAACCGGCGGGAGGGCACAGATACGCAGTATTTT.

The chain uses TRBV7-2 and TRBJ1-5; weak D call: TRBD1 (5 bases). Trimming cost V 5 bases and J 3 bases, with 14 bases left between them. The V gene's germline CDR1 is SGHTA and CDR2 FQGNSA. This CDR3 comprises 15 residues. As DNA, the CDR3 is TGTGCCAGCAGCACCGGGACGGCAATCAATCAGCCCCAGCATTTT. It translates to CASSTGTAINQPQHF.

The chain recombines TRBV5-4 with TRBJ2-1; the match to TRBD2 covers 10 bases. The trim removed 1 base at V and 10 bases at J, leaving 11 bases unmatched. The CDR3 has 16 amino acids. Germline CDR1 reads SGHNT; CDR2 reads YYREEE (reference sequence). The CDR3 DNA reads TGTGCCAGCAGCTTGCTTCGGCTAGCGGGAGTGGAGGAGCAGTTCTTC. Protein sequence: CASSLLRLAGVEEQFF.

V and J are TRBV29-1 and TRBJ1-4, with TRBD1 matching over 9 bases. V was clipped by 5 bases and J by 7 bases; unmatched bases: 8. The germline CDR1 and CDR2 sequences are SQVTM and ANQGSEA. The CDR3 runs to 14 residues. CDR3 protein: CSVQGQGNSEKLFF. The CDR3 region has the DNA TGCAGCGTTCAAGGACAGGGGAATTCTGAAAAACTGTTTTTT.

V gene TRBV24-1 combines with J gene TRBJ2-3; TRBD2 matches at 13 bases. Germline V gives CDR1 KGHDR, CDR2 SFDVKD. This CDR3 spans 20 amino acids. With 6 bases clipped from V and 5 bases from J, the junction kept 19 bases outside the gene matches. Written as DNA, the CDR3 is TGTGCCACCAGTCCTACAGGACTAGCGGGAGACCCTCGGCGGGTAGATACGCAGTATTTT. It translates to CATSPTGLAGDPRRVDTQYF.

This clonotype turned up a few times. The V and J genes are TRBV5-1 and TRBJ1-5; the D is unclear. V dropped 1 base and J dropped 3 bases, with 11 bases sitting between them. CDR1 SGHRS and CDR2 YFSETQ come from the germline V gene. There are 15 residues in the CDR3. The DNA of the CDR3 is TGCGCCAGCAGCTTGTGGGGAGACATCAATCAGCCCCAGCATTTT. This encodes CASSLWGDINQPQHF.

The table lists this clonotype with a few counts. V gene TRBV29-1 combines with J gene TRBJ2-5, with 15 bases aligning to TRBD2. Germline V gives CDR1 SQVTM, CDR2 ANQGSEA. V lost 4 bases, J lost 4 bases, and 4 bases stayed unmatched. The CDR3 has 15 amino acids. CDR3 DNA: TGCAGCGTTGCCGGGACTAGCGGGAGGCGAGAGACCCAGTACTTC. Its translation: CSVAGTSGRRETQYF.

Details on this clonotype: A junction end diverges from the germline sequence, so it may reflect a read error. CDR3 region: CAGSLQRRNTSNQPQHF. For the CDR3, the DNA is TGTGCCGGCAGCTTACAAAGGAGAAACACTTCGAATCAGCCCCAGCATTTT. The rearrangement uses TRBV11-1 and TRBJ1-5; D is ambiguous. The germline CDR1 and CDR2 sequences are SGHAT and FQDESV (reference sequence). The CDR3 sequence is 17 residues long.

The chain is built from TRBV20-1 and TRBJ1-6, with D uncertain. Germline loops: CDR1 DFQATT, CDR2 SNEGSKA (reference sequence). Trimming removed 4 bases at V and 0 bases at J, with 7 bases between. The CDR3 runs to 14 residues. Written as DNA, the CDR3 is TGCAGTGCTATCGTGAGCTCCTATAATTCACCCCTCCACTTT. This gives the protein CSAIVSSYNSPLHF.

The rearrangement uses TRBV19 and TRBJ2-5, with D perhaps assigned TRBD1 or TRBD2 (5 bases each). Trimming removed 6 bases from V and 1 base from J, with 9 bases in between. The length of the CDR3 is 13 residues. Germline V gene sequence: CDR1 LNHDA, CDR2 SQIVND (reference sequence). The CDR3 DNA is TGTGCCAGTAGGGGGACCTTCCAAGAGACCCAGTACTTC. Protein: CASRGTFQETQYF.

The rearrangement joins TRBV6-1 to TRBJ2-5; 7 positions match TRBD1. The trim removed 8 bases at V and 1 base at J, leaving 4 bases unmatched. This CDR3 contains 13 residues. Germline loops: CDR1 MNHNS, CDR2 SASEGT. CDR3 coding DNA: TGTGCCAGCGACCGGGACAGCCAAGAGACCCAGTACTTC. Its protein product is CASDRDSQETQYF.

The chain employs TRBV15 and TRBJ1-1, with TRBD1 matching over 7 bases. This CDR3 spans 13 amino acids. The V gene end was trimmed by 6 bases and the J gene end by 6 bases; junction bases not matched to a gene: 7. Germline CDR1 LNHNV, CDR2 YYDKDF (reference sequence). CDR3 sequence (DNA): TGTGCCACCAGGGACAGGATTGCGCCTGAAGCTTTCTTT. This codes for CATRDRIAPEAFF.

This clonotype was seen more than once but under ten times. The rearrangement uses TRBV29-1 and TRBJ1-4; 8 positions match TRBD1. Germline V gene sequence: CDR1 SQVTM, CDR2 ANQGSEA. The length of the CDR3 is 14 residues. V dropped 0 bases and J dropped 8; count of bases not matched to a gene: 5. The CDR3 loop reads CSVEDTTGEEKLFF. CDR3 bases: TGCAGCGTTGAAGATACGACAGGGGAAGAAAAACTGTTTTTT.

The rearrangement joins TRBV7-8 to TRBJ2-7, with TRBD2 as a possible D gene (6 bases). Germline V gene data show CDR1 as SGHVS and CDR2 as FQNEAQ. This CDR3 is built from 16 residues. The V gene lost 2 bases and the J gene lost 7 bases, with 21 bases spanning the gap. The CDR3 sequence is CASSLSSSGPRREQYF. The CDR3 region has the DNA TGTGCCAGCAGCTTATCTTCGAGCGGGCCACGGAGGGAGCAGTACTTC.

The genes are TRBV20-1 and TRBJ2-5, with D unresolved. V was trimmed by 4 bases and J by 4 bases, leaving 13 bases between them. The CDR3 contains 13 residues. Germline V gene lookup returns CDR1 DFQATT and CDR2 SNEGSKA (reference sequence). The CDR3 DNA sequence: TGCAGTGCTACCCCGGTCGCAGCAGAGACCCAGTACTTC. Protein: CSATPVAAETQYF.